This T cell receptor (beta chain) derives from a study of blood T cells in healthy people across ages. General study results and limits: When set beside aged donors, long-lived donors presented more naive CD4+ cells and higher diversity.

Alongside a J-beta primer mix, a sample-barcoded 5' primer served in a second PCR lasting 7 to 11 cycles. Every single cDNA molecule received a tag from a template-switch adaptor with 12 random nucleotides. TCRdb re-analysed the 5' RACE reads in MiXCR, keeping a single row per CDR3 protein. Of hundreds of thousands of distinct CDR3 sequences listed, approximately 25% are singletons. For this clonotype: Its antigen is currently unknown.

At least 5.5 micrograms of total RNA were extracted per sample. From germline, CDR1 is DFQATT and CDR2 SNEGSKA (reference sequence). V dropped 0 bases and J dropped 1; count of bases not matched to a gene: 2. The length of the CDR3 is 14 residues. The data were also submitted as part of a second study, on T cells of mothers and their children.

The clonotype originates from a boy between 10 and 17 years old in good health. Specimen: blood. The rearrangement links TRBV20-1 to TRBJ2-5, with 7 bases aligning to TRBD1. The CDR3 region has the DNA TGCAGTGCTAGAGATTGGGACAGCCAAGAGACCCAGTACTTC. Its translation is CSARDWDSQETQYF.